The 17 T cell receptor beta chains presented below share a single source sample, sequenced in a study of breast tumors, draining lymph nodes, adjacent tissues. TCRdb fed the multiplex PCR reads into MiXCR, producing one record per CDR3 protein. The sample yields about 140,000 distinct CDR3 sequences, approximately 29% seen once. Samples came from axillary lymph nodes draining the breast cancer. Sequencing was performed on axillary lymph node tissue. These receptors were taken from a female donor with breast cancer. Some clones in this sample may be carry-over from other donors' samples.

Ten or more counts support this clonotype. V is TRBV6-5 and J is TRBJ2-3, with 10 positions matching TRBD2. There are 17 residues in the CDR3. The germline V gene encodes CDR1 MNHEY and CDR2 SVGAGI. The V and J ends lost 6 bases and 5 bases, in that order; junction bases with no gene match: 14. The CDR3: CASSPAGLAGAGDTQYF. The CDR3 DNA follows: TGTGCCAGCAGCCCCGCCGGGCTAGCGGGGGCAGGAGATACGCAGTATTTT.

Many counts were recorded for this clonotype. V is TRBV28 and J is TRBJ1-3; D gene ambiguous. This CDR3 region has 14 residues. Trimming took 7 bases from V and 3 from J, leaving 13 bases between them. Germline values: CDR1 MDHEN, CDR2 SYDVKM. Written as DNA, the CDR3 is TGTGCCAGCACGGCTACTGGGTATGGAAACACCATATATTTT. This gives the protein CASTATGYGNTIYF.

V gene TRBV24-1 combines with J gene TRBJ2-1; no clear D. In germline, CDR1 is KGHDR, CDR2 SFDVKD. V was pared by 7 bases and J by 11 bases, with 14 bases between. The CDR3 sequence is 12 residues long. The chain's CDR3 is CATSDQTDKQFF. CDR3 nucleotides: TGTGCCACCAGCGATCAAACGGATAAGCAGTTCTTC.

This clonotype was seen a few times. The rearrangement links TRBV2 to TRBJ2-6, with a tentative D call TRBD1 (5 bases). Trimming shortened V by 9 bases and J by 0 bases, and 15 bases separated the two germline ends. CDR3 length equals 16 residues. Germline CDR1 and CDR2: SNHLY and FYNNEI. The chain's CDR3 is CASRPGLCSGANVLTF. In nucleotides, the CDR3 is TGTGCCAGTAGACCAGGGCTGTGCTCTGGGGCCAACGTCCTGACTTTC.

The V and J genes are TRBV5-5 and TRBJ2-1; unclear D gene. The CDR3 length is 16 residues. Trimming pared 2 bases from V and 0 bases from J, leaving 12 bases between. Germline CDR1 reads SGHKS; CDR2 reads YYEKEE (reference sequence). The CDR3 protein is CASSFGVSSSYNEQFF. The CDR3, as DNA: TGTGCCAGCAGCTTCGGTGTTTCCAGCTCCTACAATGAGCAGTTCTTC.

This clonotype came up many times. This chain links TRBV5-1 with TRBJ2-2; 9 bases match TRBD1. Per the germline V gene, CDR1 is SGHRS and CDR2 is YFSETQ. The CDR3 sequence is 18 residues long. Trimming took 0 bases from V and 4 from J; bases not matched to a gene: 10. The CDR3, as DNA: TGCGCCAGCAGCTTGGACAGGGGGCGCTTAGACACCACCGGGGAGCTGTTTTTT. Translated: CASSLDRGRLDTTGELFF. Looking up the rest from reference TRBV5-1 and TRBJ2-2 gives the full variable domain: KAGVTQTPRYLIKTRGQQVTLSCSPISGHRSVSWYQQTPGQGLQFLFEYFSETQRNKGNFPGRFSGRQFSNSRSEMNVSTLELGDSALYLCASSLDRGRLDTTGELFFGEGSRLTVL.

This clonotype was detected many times. The chain uses TRBV6-5 and TRBJ2-7; 8 bases align to TRBD1. This CDR3 is 13 amino acids long. With V trimmed by 5 bases and J by 5 bases, 5 bases remained unmatched. The germline CDR1 and CDR2 sequences are MNHEY and SVGAGI. The CDR3 DNA is TGTGCCAGCAGTCACGACAGGGGCCACGAGCAGTACTTC. Amino acids: CASSHDRGHEQYF.

This clonotype was counted many times. The chain has TRBV28 and TRBJ2-7; D is ambiguous. V was shortened by 7 bases and J by 0 bases, with 7 bases between the two germline ends. This CDR3 spans 12 amino acids. Germline V gene data show CDR1 as MDHEN and CDR2 as SYDVKM. The CDR3 loop reads CASTAGSYEQYF. The DNA of the CDR3 is TGTGCCAGCACTGCAGGCTCCTACGAGCAGTACTTC.

Relative to its sample, this clonotype is medium-sized. This sequence joins TRBV2 and TRBJ1-4; 7 bases match TRBD1. Per the germline V gene, CDR1 is SNHLY and CDR2 is FYNNEI. CDR3 size: 13 residues. The V segment lost 7 bases and the J segment 8 bases; nucleotides outside the gene matches: 7. The CDR3 protein is CASTRQGGEKLFF. The CDR3, as DNA: TGTGCCAGCACCCGACAGGGTGGGGAAAAACTGTTTTTT.

J is TRBJ1-4 and V is TRBV2, with 9 bases fitting TRBD1. Germline V gene data show CDR1 as SNHLY and CDR2 as FYNNEI. The CDR3 runs 13 residues. V was pared by 8 bases and J by 7 bases, with 5 bases of the junction left unmatched. CDR3 DNA: TGTGCCAGCTCAGGACAGGGGACTGAAAAACTGTTTTTT. Protein: CASSGQGTEKLFF. Together with reference TRBV2 and TRBJ1-4, the CDR3 gives the full variable domain: EPEVTQTPSHQVTQMGQEVILRCVPISNHLYFYWYRQILGQKVEFLVSFYNNEISEKSEIFDDQFSVERPDGSNFTLKIRSTKLEDSAMYFCASSGQGTEKLFFGSGTQLSVL.

This clonotype was counted ten times or more. It may be a read error: a sequence one base away is much more abundant. It is likely a read error, because the conserved phenylalanine at the end of the CDR3 is missing. This chain joins TRBV19 and TRBJ2-1, with 9 bases fitting TRBD2. Germline V CDR1 and CDR2: LNHDA, SQIVND (reference sequence). Trimming at V came to 3 bases and at J to 8 bases, leaving 11 bases not matched to a gene. The CDR3 loop spans 16 amino acids. CDR3 bases: TGTGCCAGTAGTATTCGGGCAGCGGGGGGTAGGGATGAGCAGTTCTCC. It is translated as CASSIRAAGGRDEQFS.

A remark on this clonotype: A read error is possible here, since a much larger clone lies one base away. The chain has TRBV7-9 and TRBJ1-2; D may be TRBD1 (5 bases). The CDR3 spans 15 residues. CDR1 and CDR2 (germline): SEHNR, FQNEAQ (reference sequence). The CDR3 spells CAGSSGTDANYGYPF. CDR3 sequence (DNA): TGTGCCGGCAGCTCCGGGACCGATGCTAACTATGGCTACCCCTTC.

Remarks on this clonotype: With a much larger clone just one base away, this may be a read error. The conserved final phenylalanine or tryptophan is absent from the CDR3, which likely points to a read error. The chain combines TRBV12-3 or TRBV12-4 with TRBJ1-1, with no clear D. With 8 bases removed from V and 4 bases from J, the gap between germline ends came to 14 bases. The CDR3 is made up of 13 amino acids. Written as DNA, the CDR3 is TGTGCCAGCTTCTCGCACGCGCCCACTGAAGCTTTCCTT. Translated: CASFSHAPTEAFL.

The V and J genes are TRBV28 and TRBJ2-4; D is undetermined. V gave up 1 base and J gave up 8 bases, with 12 bases separating them. Per germline, CDR1 MDHEN and CDR2 SYDVKM. CDR3 length equals 14 residues. The DNA of the CDR3 is TGTGCCAGCAGTTTATTTAGCAATTGGGACATTCAGTACTTC. It specifies CASSLFSNWDIQYF.

As to this clonotype: Lacking the conserved final phenylalanine or tryptophan, this CDR3 likely reflects a read error. It is unclear where the CDR3 begins or ends on the DNA, so no DNA is shown, and the CDR3 is as TCRdb lists it. CDR3 amino acids: CASSYSPSPIS. The rearrangement joins TRBV6-2 or TRBV6-3 to TRBJ1-6. Both ends counted, the CDR3 spans 11 residues. Germline CDR1 is MNHEY and CDR2 is SVGEGT.

The genes are TRBV29-1 and TRBJ2-1; TRBD2 aligns across 10 bases. V gave up 8 bases and J gave up 4 bases; unmatched junction bases: 8. There are 14 residues in the CDR3. Per the germline V gene, CDR1 is SQVTM and CDR2 is ANQGSEA. The CDR3 here is CSNPGLAHYNEQFF. The CDR3 coding sequence is TGCAGCAATCCGGGACTAGCGCATTACAATGAGCAGTTCTTC.

CDR3 region: CASGFGGYEQFF. As DNA, the CDR3 is TGTGCTAGTGGTTTCGGGGGATATGAGCAGTTCTTC. The chain joins TRBV12-3 or TRBV12-4 to TRBJ2-1; possibly TRBD2 for D (6 bases). CDR3 size: 12 residues.